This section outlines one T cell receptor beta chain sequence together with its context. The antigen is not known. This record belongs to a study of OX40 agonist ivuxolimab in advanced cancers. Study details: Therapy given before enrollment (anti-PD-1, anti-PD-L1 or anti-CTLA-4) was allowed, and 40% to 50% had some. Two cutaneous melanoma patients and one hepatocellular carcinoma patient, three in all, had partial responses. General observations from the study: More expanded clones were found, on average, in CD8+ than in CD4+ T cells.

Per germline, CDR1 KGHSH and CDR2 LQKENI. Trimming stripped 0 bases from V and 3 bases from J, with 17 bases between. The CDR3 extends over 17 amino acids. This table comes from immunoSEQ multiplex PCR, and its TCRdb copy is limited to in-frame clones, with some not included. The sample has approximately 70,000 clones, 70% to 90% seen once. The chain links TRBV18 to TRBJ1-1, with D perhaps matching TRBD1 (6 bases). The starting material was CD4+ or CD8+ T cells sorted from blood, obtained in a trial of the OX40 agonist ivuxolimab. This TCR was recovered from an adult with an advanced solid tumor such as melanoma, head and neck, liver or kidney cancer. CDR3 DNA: TGTGCCAGCTCACCACCGGGGGGGGCCCCGGGGTACACTGAAGCTTTCTTT. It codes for CASSPPGGAPGYTEAFF.